Included here is one TCR beta chain sequence, with context. Antigen unknown. Trimming removed 5 bases from V and 3 bases from J, with 14 bases in between. The CDR3 runs to 15 residues. CDR1 is SEHNR and CDR2 is FQNEAQ in the germline V gene (reference sequence). Assay execution took place at the deep level. Clones were sequenced by immunoSEQ multiplex PCR, and TCRdb holds only the in-frame ones, with some missing. Here the sample spans 2 million to 2.5 million clones, 90% to 95% being singletons. The data originate from a study of shared clonotypes between healthy human individuals. Points from the study as a whole: Investigators expected sequencing depth to affect clonotype sharing among donors. Limited genetic and exposure-history diversity came from having few donors.

Naivety among CD8 cells was defined by CD45RO negativity and positive CCR7 selection, thereby excluding terminally differentiated effector memory CD45RA+ cells. The chain carries TRBV7-9 and TRBJ2-1, with D uncertain. What was sequenced was naive CD8+ T cells from PBMCs. The sequence came from a man between 18 and 29 years old in good health. Some clones in this sample may be carry-over from other donors' samples. As DNA, the CDR3 is TGTGCCAGCAGCCCACACGGAATTAACTACAATGAGCAGTTCTTC. The encoded protein is CASSPHGINYNEQFF.